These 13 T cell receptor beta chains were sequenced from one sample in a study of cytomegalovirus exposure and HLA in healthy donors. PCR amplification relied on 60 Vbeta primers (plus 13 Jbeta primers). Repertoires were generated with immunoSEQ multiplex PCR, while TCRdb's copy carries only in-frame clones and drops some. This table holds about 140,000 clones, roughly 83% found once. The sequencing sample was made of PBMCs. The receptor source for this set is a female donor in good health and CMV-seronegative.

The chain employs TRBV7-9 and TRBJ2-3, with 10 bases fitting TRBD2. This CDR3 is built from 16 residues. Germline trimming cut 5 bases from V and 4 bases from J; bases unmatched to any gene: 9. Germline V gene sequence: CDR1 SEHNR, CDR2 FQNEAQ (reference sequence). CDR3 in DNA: TGTGCCAGCAGCCCCCAGGGGCTAGCGGGAGCAGATACGCAGTATTTT. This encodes CASSPQGLAGADTQYF.

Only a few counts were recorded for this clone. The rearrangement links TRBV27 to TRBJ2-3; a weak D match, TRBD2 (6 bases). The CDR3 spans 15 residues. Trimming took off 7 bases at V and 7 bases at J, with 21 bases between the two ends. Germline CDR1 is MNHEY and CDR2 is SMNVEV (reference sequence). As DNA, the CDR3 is TGTGCCAGCAAATCCGGGACTGCCCTGTTAAATACGCAGTATTTT. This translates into CASKSGTALLNTQYF.

The chain's CDR3 is CASGGGTAYFNYGYTF. The CDR3 DNA follows: TGTGCTAGTGGTGGAGGGACAGCGTATTTTAACTATGGCTACACCTTC. The chain joins TRBV12-5 to TRBJ1-2, with 7 positions matching TRBD1. Per the germline V gene, CDR1 is LGHNT and CDR2 is FRNRAP. The CDR3 loop spans 16 amino acids. The J segment lost 1 base and the V segment lost 5 bases, leaving 10 bases of the junction unmatched.

The CDR3 DNA sequence: TGTGCCAGCAGCTTGGGTACCTTACCGGGACTCGAGACAGATACGCAGTATTTT. Translating gives CASSLGTLPGLETDTQYF. The chain recombines TRBV7-3 with TRBJ2-3; possibly TRBD2 for D (6 bases). The CDR3 runs to 18 residues. Trimming left V 3 bases short and J 3 bases short, with 22 bases between. CDR1 is SGHTA, CDR2 FQGTGA, per germline. Using reference TRBV7-3 and TRBJ2-3 for the parts outside the CDR3, the full variable domain is GAGVSQTPSNKVTEKGKYVELRCDPISGHTALYWYRQSLGQGPEFLIYFQGTGAADDSGLPNDRFFAVRPEGSVSTLKIQRTERGDSAVYLCASSLGTLPGLETDTQYFGPGTRLTVL.

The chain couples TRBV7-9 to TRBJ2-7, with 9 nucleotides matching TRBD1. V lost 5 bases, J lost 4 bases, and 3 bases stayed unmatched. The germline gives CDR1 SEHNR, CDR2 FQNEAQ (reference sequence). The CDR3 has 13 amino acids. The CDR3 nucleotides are TGTGCCAGCAGCCCAGGACAGGGGTACGAGCAGTACTTC. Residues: CASSPGQGYEQYF.

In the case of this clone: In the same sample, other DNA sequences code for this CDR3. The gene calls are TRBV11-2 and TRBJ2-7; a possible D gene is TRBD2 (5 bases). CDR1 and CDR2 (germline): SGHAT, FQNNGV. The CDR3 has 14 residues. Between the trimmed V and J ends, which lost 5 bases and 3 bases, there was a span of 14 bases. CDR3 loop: CASSVSSGSYEQYF. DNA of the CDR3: TGTGCCAGCAGCGTCTCCAGCGGAAGCTACGAGCAGTACTTC.

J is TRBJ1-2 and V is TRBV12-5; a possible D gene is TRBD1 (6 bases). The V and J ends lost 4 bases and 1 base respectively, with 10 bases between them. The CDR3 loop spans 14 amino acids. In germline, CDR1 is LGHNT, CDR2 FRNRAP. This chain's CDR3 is CASGSGQINYGYTF. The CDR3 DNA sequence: TGTGCTAGTGGTTCCGGACAGATTAACTATGGCTACACCTTC.

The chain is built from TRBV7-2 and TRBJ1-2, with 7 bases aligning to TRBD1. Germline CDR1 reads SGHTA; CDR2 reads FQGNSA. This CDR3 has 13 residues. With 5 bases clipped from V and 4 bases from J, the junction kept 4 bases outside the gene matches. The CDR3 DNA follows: TGTGCCAGCAGCCCTGACAGGGCCTATGGCTACACCTTC. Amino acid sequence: CASSPDRAYGYTF.

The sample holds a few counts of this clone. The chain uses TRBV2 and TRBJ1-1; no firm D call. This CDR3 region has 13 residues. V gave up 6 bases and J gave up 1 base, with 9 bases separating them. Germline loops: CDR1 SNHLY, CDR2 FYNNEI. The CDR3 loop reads CASSVTQNTEAFF. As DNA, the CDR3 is TGTGCCAGCAGCGTAACACAGAACACTGAAGCTTTCTTT.

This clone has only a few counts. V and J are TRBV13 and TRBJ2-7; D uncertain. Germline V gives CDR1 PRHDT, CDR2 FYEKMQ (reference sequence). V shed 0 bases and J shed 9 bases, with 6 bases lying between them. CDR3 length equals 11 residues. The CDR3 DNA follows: TGTGCCAGCAGCTTAGGGTCCGTGCAGTACTTC. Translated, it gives CASSLGSVQYF.

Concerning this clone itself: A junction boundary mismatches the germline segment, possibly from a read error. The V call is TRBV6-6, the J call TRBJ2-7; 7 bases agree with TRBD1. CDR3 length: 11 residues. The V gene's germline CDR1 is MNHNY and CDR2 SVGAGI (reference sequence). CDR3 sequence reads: CASSFGTDRDF. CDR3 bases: TGTGCCAGCAGTTTTGGGACCGACAGGGACTTC.

The CDR3 coding sequence is TGTGCCAGCAGCTTTTCTACCCGCTACAATGAGCAGTTCTTC. Its translation is CASSFSTRYNEQFF. The rearrangement uses TRBV11-2 and TRBJ2-1; D unclear. Per germline, CDR1 SGHAT and CDR2 FQNNGV. V gave up 3 bases and J gave up 3 bases, with 9 bases separating them. CDR3 length equals 14 residues.

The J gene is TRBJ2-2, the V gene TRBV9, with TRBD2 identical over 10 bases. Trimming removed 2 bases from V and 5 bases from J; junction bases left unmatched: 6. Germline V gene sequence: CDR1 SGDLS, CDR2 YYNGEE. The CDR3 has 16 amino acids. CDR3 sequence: CASSVRKGLATGELFF. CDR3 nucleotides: TGTGCCAGCAGCGTCCGGAAGGGACTAGCGACCGGGGAGCTGTTTTTT.